A single TCR beta chain is shown here with its context. Germline CDR1 and CDR2: MGHRA and YSYEKL. This CDR3 contains 16 residues. V lost 3 bases, J lost 0 bases, and 9 bases lay in between. Clones were read by immunoSEQ multiplex PCR, and TCRdb kept only the in-frame ones, dropping some. The data hold 100,000 or so clones, with over 75% observed a single time. This specimen belongs to a study of T cell responses to AZD1222 COVID-19 vaccine. The chain has TRBV4-1 and TRBJ2-6, with D possibly TRBD2 on 6 matching bases. The sample consisted of peripheral blood, taken 28 days after the second AZD1222 dose. The receptor comes from an adult who received the AZD1222 COVID-19 vaccine. CDR3 nucleotide sequence: TGCGCCAGCAGCCAGGAGGGACTCTCTGGGGCCAACGTCCTGACTTTC. Translated: CASSQEGLSGANVLTF.